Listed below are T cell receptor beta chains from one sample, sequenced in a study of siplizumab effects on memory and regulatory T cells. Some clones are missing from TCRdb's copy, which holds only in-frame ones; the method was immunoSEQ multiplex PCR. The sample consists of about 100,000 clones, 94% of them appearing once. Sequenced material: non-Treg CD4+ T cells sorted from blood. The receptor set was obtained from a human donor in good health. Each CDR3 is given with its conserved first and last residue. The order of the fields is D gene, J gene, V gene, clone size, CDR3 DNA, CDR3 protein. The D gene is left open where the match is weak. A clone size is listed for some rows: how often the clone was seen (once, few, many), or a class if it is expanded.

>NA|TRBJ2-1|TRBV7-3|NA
TGTGCCAGCAGCTCTGACCCTGGCGGACACAATGAGCAGTTCTTC
CASSSDPGGHNEQFF
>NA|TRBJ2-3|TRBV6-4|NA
TGTGCCAGCAGTGTTGGGGACGGAAAAGGGTCAGATACGCAGTATTTT
CASSVGDGKGSDTQYF
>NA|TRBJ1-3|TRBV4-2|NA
TGTGCCAGCAGCCAAGATAGGAGCTCTGGAAACACCATATATTTT
CASSQDRSSGNTIYF
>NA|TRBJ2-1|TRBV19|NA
TGTGCCAGTAAGGGCCCTGAATACAATGAGCAGTTCTTC
CASKGPEYNEQFF
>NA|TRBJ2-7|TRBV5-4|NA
TGTGCCAGCAGCTTTGGCTACGAGCAGTACTTC
CASSFGYEQYF
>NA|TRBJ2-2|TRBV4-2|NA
TGTGCCAGCAGCCAAGAGATCGGGACCACTGACACCGGGGAGCTGTTTTTT
CASSQEIGTTDTGELFF
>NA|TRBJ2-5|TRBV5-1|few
TGCGCCAGCAGCTCCCAAGAGACCCAGTACTTC
CASSSQETQYF
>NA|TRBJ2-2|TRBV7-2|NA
TGTGCCAGCAGTTCTCGGGGAGGGGGCAACACCGGGGAGCTGTTTTTT
CASSSRGGGNTGELFF
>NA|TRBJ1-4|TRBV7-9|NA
TGTGCCAGCAGTCCTATTAGACAGTTAGACGGTGAAAAACTGTTTTTT
CASSPIRQLDGEKLFF
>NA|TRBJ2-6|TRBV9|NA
TGTGCCAGCAGCGAAGGGGCAGGCCAATTCTCTGGGGCCAACGTCCTGACTTTC
CASSEGAGQFSGANVLTF
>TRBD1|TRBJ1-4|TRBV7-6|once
TGTGCCAGCAGCACGACAGGGGAACTGTTTTTT
CASSTTGELFF
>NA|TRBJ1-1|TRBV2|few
TGTGCCAGCAGTGTGGGGTGGATGAACACTGAAGCTTTCTTT
CASSVGWMNTEAFF
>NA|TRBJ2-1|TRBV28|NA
TGTGCCAGCCCCCCGAGCGGAGGAAACTACAATGAGCAGTTCTTC
CASPPSGGNYNEQFF
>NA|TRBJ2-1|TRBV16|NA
TGTGCCAGCAGCCAATTCGGGGGTTCGCAGGTAACGAGGCGTAGTGAGCAGTTCTTC
CASSQFGGSQVTRRSEQFF
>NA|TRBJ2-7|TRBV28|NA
TGTGCCAGCAGTTTAGGTTACGAGCAGTACTTC
CASSLGYEQYF
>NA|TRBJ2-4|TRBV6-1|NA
TGTGCCAGCAGTGAAGTTGGGGACGTCAAAAACATTCAGTACTTC
CASSEVGDVKNIQYF
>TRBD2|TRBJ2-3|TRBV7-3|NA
TGTGCCAGCAGCTTAAACCTAGCGGGAGGCCAAGATACGCAGTATTTT
CASSLNLAGGQDTQYF
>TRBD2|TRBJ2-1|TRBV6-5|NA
TGTGCCACCGGGAGGCTTAAGAGCCATGAGCAGTTCTTC
CATGRLKSHEQFF
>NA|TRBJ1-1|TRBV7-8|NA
TGTGCCAGCAGCCCACCGGGGGCGGACACTGAAGCTTTCTTT
CASSPPGADTEAFF
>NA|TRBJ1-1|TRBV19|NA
TGTGCCAGTAGTATAGAGAACAGGGAAGCTTTCTTT
CASSIENREAFF
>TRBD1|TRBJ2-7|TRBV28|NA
TGTGCCAGCAGTTCGGGACAGGGCAAGGGCGAGCAGTACTTC
CASSSGQGKGEQYF
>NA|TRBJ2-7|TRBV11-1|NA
TGTGCCAGCAGCCAGGAGGTGTTTCGGAACGAGCAGTACTTC
CASSQEVFRNEQYF
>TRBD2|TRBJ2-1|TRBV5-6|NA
TGTGCCAGCAGCACTAGCGGGAGTTGGGGCAATGAGCAGTTCTTC
CASSTSGSWGNEQFF
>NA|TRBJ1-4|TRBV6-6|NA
TGTGCCAGCAGGAGGGGGGGCGCGGGCGAAAAACTGTTTTTT
CASRRGGAGEKLFF
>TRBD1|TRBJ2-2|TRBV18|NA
TGTGCCAGCTCACCAAGACAACAGGGGGCGATAACGAACACCGGGGAGCTGTTTTTT
CASSPRQQGAITNTGELFF
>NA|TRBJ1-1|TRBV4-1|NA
TGCGCCAGCAGCCAAGATCGACGCAAAGCTTTCTTT
CASSQDRRKAFF
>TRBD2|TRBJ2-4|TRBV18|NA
TGTGCCAGCTCACCGACTAGCGGTGAAAACATTCAGTACTTC
CASSPTSGENIQYF
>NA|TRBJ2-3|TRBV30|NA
TGTGCCTGGACCTCCAAGGCGGAGCAGTATTTT
CAWTSKAEQYF
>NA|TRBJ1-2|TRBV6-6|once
TGTGCCAGCAGTTACCAGGGAAACTATGGCTACACCTTC
CASSYQGNYGYTF
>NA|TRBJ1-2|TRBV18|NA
TGTGCCAGCTCACAAACCGGACTAGGATCCTATGGCTACACCTTC
CASSQTGLGSYGYTF
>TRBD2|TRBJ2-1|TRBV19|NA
TGTGCCAGTAGAGACATTGGACTAGCGGGATTCCACAATGAGCAGTTCTTC
CASRDIGLAGFHNEQFF
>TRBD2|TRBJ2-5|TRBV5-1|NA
TGCGCCAGCAGCAGGAGGACTAGCGGGAGCCAGGGTCGGGAGACCCAGTACTTC
CASSRRTSGSQGRETQYF
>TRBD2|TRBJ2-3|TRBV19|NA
TGTGCCAGTAGTATAGCTCTAGCGGGGGCGGAGGATACGCAGTATTTT
CASSIALAGAEDTQYF
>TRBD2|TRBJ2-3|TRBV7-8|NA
TGTGCCAGAAAGAATAGCGGGAGTGTGTCAGATACGCAGTATTTT
CARKNSGSVSDTQYF
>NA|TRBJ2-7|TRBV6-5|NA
TGTGCCAGCAGACGCCAGATTGCCTCCGAGCAGTACTTC
CASRRQIASEQYF
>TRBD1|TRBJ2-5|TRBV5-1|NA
TGCGCCAGCAGCTTGGGGGGACAGGGCCAAGAGACCCAGTACTTC
CASSLGGQGQETQYF
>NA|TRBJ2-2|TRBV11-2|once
TGTGCCAGCAGCTTTAGAGGGGGCGGGGAGCTGTTTTTT
CASSFRGGGELFF
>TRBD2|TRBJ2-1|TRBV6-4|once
TGTGCCAGCAGTGCCGACCGACTAGCGGGAGGCCTCTACAATGAGCAGTTCTTC
CASSADRLAGGLYNEQFF
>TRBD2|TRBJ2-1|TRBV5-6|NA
TGTGCCAGCAGCTCGTGGGCGTTGGGGAGCGGGAGCTCCTACAATGAGCAGTTCTTC
CASSSWALGSGSSYNEQFF
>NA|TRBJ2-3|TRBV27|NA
TGTGCCAGCAGTTCTTATCTTCCCAGTACGCAGTATTTT
CASSSYLPSTQYF
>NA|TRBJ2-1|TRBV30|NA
TGTGCCTGGAGTGCAGAGGGGACTTACAATGAGCAGTTCTTC
CAWSAEGTYNEQFF
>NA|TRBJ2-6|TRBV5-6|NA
TGTGCCAGCAGCCCTTCTGGGGCCAACGTCCTGACTTTC
CASSPSGANVLTF
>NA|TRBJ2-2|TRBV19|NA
TGTGCCAGTAGACCTCCGGGGGGCGTCGGCGCCCCGTTTTTT
CASRPPGGVGAPFF
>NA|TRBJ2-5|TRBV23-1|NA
TGCGCCAGCAGTCAATCGTCCCCCCTTAGGGTGGAGACCCAGTACTTC
CASSQSSPLRVETQYF
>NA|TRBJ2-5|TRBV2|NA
TGTGCCAGCTTCGGTGGACGGGAGTGGGAGACCCAGTACTTC
CASFGGREWETQYF
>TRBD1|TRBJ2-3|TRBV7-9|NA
TGTGCCAGCAGCTCGACAGGGCGCTCAGATACGCAGTATTTT
CASSSTGRSDTQYF
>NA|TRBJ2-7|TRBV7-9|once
TGTGCCAGCAGCCCCCCATCACAGGGTGGCGAGCAGTACTTC
CASSPPSQGGEQYF
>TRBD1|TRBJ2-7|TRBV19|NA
TGTGCCAGACCCCGGCCGGACAGGGGGGTCGAGCAGTACTTC
CARPRPDRGVEQYF
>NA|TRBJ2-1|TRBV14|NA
TGTGCCAGCAGCCCCCGGCTCGGGGGTCTTTACAATGAGCAGTTCTTC
CASSPRLGGLYNEQFF
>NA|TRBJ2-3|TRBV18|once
TGTGCCAGCTCCCCGAGGGGAGATACGCAGTATTTT
CASSPRGDTQYF
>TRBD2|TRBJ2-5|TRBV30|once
TGTGCCTGGAGAGGCGGGAGGGCCAGTGAGACCCAGTACTTC
CAWRGGRASETQYF
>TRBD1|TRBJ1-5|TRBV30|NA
TGTGCCTGGAGTGTAAGACAGGGGATTTCCAATCAGCCCCAGCATTTT
CAWSVRQGISNQPQHF
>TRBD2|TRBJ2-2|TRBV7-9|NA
TGTGCCAGCAGCTTTCCCCTAGCGGGAACGGCCACCGGGGAGCTGTTTTTT
CASSFPLAGTATGELFF
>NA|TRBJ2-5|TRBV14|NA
TGTGCCAGCAGCCAGGTAGAGACCCAGTACTTC
CASSQVETQYF
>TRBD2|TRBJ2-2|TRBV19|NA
TGTGCCAGTAGCCCAAGTCACGGGAGGGGGAACACCGGGGAGCTGTTTTTT
CASSPSHGRGNTGELFF
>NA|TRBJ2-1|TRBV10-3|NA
TGTGCCATCAGTGAGTCGGGGAGCACTAGTGAGCAGTTCTTC
CAISESGSTSEQFF
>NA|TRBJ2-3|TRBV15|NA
TGTGCCACCAGTAAGGGGGCTAGCGGATACACAGATACGCAGTATTTT
CATSKGASGYTDTQYF
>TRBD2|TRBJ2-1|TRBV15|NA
TGTGCCACCAGCAGAGGCTCTAGCGGGAGCGGTGGTGAGCAGTTCTTC
CATSRGSSGSGGEQFF
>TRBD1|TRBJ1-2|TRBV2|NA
TGTGCCAGCAGCCGGGACAGGGGGCTTAGTGGCTACACCTTC
CASSRDRGLSGYTF